This T cell receptor (beta chain) was profiled in a study of CD8+ T cells in alopecia areata listed by TCRdb under 2018. Turning to the overall study: The treated patients took part in an open-label pilot trial in which moderate-to-severe alopecia areata was treated with oral tofacitinib at 5 to 10 mg twice daily. Patients stayed on tofacitinib for 6 to 18 months and then had 6 months of follow-up off drug so that delayed response and recurrence could be assessed. In treated patients, disease severity was measured using the SALT score, which gives the percentage of scalp surface area affected. In both human patients and the C3H/HeJ mouse model, the study applied high-throughput TCRbeta sequencing to look at T cell clonal expansion in alopecia areata. On the human side, TCRbeta sequencing was run on scalp tissue and on sorted CD4+ and CD8+ peripheral blood T cells from healthy controls and from alopecia areata patients with either patchy or totalis/universalis disease. Biopsies were taken from tofacitinib-treated patients at baseline and again at 4 and 24 weeks into treatment, and several of those patients also had a later scalp biopsy. Clonality in the scalp was compared among normal scalp (n=4), patchy alopecia areata scalp (n=8), and alopecia totalis/universalis scalp (n=8). RNA came from the PAXgene miRNA kit for fixed scalp, the miRNeasy kit for PBMCs, and the RNeasy kit for mouse skin. Amplification of TCRbeta CDR3 regions was done by immunoSEQ multiplex PCR using 35 Vbeta forward primers and 13 Jbeta reverse primers.

Overall study outcomes, separate from this receptor: During tofacitinib treatment, many expanded lesional clones stuck around in both scalp and blood, and this persistence may partly explain why relapse happens after treatment is stopped. Because the treated cohort was small and had only one nonresponder, larger studies are needed to examine links between baseline CD8+ expansion and response. Compared with normal scalp, lesional scalp, particularly in alopecia totalis/universalis, had higher clonality and more expanded CD8+ clones, which suggests antigenic drive. Compared with mice, TCR sequences shared between patients were less clear, possibly partly because of HLA diversity across the patient population. With tofacitinib, both scalp clonality and the number of expanded CD8+ clones among the top 100 scalp clones went down significantly. Resident alphabeta T cells in normal human skin are also sequenced, complicating scalp TCR repertoire analysis, unlike mouse skin dominated by gammadelta T cells.

V sheds 3 bases and J sheds 6 bases, leaving 6 bases between their ends. Its CDR3 holds 12 amino acids, cysteine through phenylalanine. The read is trimmed to its CDR3 DNA, 36 bases read in frame from base 1. The CDR1 and CDR2 encoded by the germline V gene (reference sequence) are LNHDA and SQIVND. Library preparation employed the immunoSEQ multiplex PCR assay. For TCR sequencing, RNA was extracted from every sample and reverse transcribed into cDNA to serve as template. SuperScript III was used to make first-strand cDNA, primed with a 2:1 mix of oligo-dT and random hexamers. A synthetic immune receptor repertoire was used to assess amplification bias, and residual bias was removed computationally. Under the source paper's analysis protocol: Raw reads were preprocessed for error removal, and CDR3 was defined according to IMGT conventions as running from the conserved cysteine to phenylalanine. Clonality was computed by normalizing Shannon entropy by log2 of the number of productive unique TCRs and subtracting the result from 1. CD4 or CD8 identity of scalp clones was inferred by cross-referencing scalp TCRbeta sequences with sorted blood CD4 and CD8 repertoires. TCRdb holds this immuneACCESS table with in-frame rearrangements only. Some clones are missing; in checked studies, unresolved V genes explain under half, and the rest has no known cause. The DNA was the basis for D and trimming; V, J and clone size are from that table. A total of 100,000 to 150,000 clones appear in this sample, about three fifths of them only once. Just under 30% of the sample is in the top ten clones.

Turning to this clone: Its antigen is not yet known. Base qualities are not at hand, and no much larger clone is one base apart.

What the time point label conveys for this sample: more than three weeks on oral tofacitinib. Per the publication, the treatment or condition label means: oral pan-JAK inhibitor, 5-10 mg twice daily. From alopecia areata patients, peripheral blood was collected along with lesional scalp punch biopsies. PBMCs were separated by density centrifugation and stained for CD3, CD4 and CD8, after which CD4+ and CD8+ T cells were sorted on a FACSAria. The TCR comes from a human donor with alopecia areata. The receptor chain draws on TRBV19 and TRBJ1-5; no D gene can be assigned with confidence. Sample: CD8+ T cells sorted from blood, taken at week 4, from a patient treated with tofacitinib. The encoded CDR3 is CASSILGQPQHF. The nucleotides are TGTGCCAGTAGTATCCTCGGTCAGCCCCAGCATTTT. Extended through the reference TRBV19 and TRBJ1-5 proteins, this CDR3 yields the full variable domain: DGGITQSPKYLFRKEGQNVTLSCEQNLNHDAMYWYRQDPGQGLRLIYYSQIVNDFQKGDIAEGYSVSREKKESFPLTVTSAQKNPTAFYLCASSILGQPQHFGDGTRLSIL.